This T cell receptor beta chain was captured by sequencing in a study of CD8 T cells in ankylosing spondylitis. General study results and limits: A TCR beta motif of roughly eight highly homologous variants appeared characteristic of ankylosing spondylitis blood.

TCRdb re-derived calls from the 5' RACE reads in MiXCR, one entry per CDR3 protein. Among roughly 240,000 distinct CDR3 sequences listed, about 30% were seen once. This CDR3 has 15 amino acids. Germline V CDR1 and CDR2: ENHRY, SYGVKD. Trimming pared 1 base from V and 2 bases from J, leaving 11 bases between. In its sample, this clonotype was seen a few times. Its specificity is unknown. Input material: blood, either unsorted or a sorted T cell fraction (not recorded which). V and J are TRBV10-3 and TRBJ1-2, with D tentatively TRBD1 (6 bases). The source is a male donor with ankylosing spondylitis or in good health (not recorded which). The CDR3 here is CAISEYGQLNYGYTF. CDR3 in DNA: TGTGCCATCAGTGAGTACGGACAGCTCAACTATGGCTACACCTTC.